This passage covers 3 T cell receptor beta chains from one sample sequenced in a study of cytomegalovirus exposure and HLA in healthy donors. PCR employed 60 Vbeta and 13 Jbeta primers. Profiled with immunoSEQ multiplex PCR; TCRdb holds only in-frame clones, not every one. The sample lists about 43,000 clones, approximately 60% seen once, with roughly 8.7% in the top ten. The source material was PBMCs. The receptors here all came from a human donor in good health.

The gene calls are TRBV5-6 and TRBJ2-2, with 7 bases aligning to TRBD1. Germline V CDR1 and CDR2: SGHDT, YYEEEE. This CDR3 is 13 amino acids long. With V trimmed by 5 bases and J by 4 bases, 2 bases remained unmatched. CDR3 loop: CASRGQVTGELFF. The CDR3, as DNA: TGTGCCAGCAGAGGACAGGTCACCGGGGAGCTGTTTTTT.

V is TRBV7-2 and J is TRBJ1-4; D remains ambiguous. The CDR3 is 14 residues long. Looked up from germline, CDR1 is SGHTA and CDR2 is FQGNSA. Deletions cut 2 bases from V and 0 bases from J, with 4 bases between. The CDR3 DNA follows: TGTGCCAGCAGCTTACAGGCAACTAATGAAAAACTGTTTTTT. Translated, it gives CASSLQATNEKLFF.

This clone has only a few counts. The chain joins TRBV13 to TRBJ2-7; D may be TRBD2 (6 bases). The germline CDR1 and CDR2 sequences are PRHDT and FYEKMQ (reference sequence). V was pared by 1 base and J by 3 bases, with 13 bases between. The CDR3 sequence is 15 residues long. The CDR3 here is CASSLEKTRGYEQYF. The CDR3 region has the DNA TGTGCCAGCAGCTTAGAAAAGACTAGAGGCTACGAGCAGTACTTC. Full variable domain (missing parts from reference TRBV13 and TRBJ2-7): AAGVIQSPRHLIKEKRETATLKCYPIPRHDTVYWYQQGPGQDPQFLISFYEKMQSDKGSIPDRFSAQQFSDYHSELNMSSLELGDSALYFCASSLEKTRGYEQYFGPGTRLTVT.